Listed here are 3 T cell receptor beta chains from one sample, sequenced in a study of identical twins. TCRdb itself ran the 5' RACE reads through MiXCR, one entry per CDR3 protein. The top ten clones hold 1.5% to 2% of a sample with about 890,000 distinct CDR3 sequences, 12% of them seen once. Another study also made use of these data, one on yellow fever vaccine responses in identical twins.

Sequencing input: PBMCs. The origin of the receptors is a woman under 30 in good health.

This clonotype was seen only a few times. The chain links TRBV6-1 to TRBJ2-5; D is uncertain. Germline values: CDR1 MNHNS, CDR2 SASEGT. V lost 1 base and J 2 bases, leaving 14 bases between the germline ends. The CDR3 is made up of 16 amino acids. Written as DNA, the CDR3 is TGTGCCAGCAGTGAAGTGAGGCAGAACCCGCAAGAGACCCAGTACTTC. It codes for CASSEVRQNPQETQYF.

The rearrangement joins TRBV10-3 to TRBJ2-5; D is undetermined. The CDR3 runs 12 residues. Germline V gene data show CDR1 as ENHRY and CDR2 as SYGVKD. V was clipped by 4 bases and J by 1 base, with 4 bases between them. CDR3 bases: TGTGCCATCAGTGTATTCCAAGAGACCCAGTACTTC. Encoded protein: CAISVFQETQYF.

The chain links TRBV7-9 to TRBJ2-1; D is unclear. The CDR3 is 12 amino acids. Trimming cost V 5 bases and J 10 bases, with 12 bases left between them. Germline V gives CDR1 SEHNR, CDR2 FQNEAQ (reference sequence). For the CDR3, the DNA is TGTGCCAGCAGCCCGTCCGGGCCCGAGCAGTTCTTC. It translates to CASSPSGPEQFF.